This TCR beta chain is from a study of regulatory T cells in long-lasting Graves disease. Notes on the study in general: TCR diversity was lower in persistent than newly diagnosed Graves' disease.

Concerning this clonotype itself: Antigen: not known. A single base separates this from a much larger clone, so it may be a read error.

Time point of the sample: persistent/refractory GD, antithyroid drugs over 5 years with positive TRAb. Isolated PBMC RNA provided the starting material for the TCR library. An endocrinology unit in Xi'an, China, supplied the patients. The CDR3 is made up of 11 amino acids. Germline loops: CDR1 MDHEN, CDR2 SYDVKM. With iRepertoire HTBI primers and Arm-PCR of CDR3 regions, TCR beta libraries were built. Methods used by the authors: Across the samples, identification revealed 55 to 75 TRBV and 12 to 15 TRBJ segments. TCRdb independently ran MiXCR on the multiplex PCR reads; one entry per CDR3 protein. TCRdb's processing, not the authors', yielded these V and J calls. In the table there are a few hundred thousand distinct CDR3 sequences, about 25% of which are singletons.

The chain couples TRBV28 to TRBJ1-4, with D hard to call. The receptor was derived from a female donor with Graves disease. Specimen: peripheral blood mononuclear cells (PBMCs), collected when the disease was refractory, from a patient treated with antithyroid drugs. CDR3 nucleotides: TGTGCCAGCAGAAGAAATGAAAAACTGCTTTTT. Translating it yields CASRRNEKLLF.